The table lists the clone carrying this TCR beta chain with a few counts. Its cognate antigen is unknown. This sample is part of a study of cytomegalovirus exposure and HLA in healthy donors. Study outcomes and limitations: According to the study, around 150 TCR beta chains were cytomegalovirus-associated.

V lost 6 bases and J 6 bases, leaving 8 bases between the germline ends. The CDR3 runs 11 residues. CDR1 SGHRS and CDR2 YFSETQ come from the germline V gene. The PCR made use of 60 Vbeta and 13 Jbeta primers. Sequenced by immunoSEQ multiplex PCR; TCRdb stores in-frame clones only, minus some. The table shows 90,000 to 120,000 clones, with around 80% occurring only once. All donors participated as healthy donors of bone marrow. The TCR was taken from a woman between 45 and 65 years old in good health and CMV-seropositive. The rearrangement joins TRBV5-1 to TRBJ2-3; D may be TRBD2 (6 bases). Sequenced input: PBMCs. The CDR3 coding sequence is TGCGCCAGCAACGGGGGTGATACGCAGTATTTT. It translates to CASNGGDTQYF.